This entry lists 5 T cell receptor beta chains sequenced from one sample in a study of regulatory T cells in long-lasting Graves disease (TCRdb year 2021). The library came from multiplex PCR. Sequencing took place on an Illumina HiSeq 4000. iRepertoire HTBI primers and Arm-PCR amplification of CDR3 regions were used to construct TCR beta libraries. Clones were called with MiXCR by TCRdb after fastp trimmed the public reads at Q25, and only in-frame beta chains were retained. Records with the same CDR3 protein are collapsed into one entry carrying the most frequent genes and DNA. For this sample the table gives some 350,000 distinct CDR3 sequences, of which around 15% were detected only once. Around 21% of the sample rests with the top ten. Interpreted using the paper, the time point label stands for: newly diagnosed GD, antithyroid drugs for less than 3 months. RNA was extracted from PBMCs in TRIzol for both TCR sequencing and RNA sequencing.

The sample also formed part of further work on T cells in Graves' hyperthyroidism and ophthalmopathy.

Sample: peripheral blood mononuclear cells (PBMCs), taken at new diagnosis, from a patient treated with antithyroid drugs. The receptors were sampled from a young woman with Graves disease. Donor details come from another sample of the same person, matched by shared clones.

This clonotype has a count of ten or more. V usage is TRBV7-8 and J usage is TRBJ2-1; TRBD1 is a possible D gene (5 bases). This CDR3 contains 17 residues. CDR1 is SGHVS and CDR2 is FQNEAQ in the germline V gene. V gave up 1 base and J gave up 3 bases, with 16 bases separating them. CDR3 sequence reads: CASSLGRAGPLYNEQFF. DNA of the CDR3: TGTGCCAGCAGCTTAGGACGTGCAGGGCCCCTCTACAATGAGCAGTTCTTC.

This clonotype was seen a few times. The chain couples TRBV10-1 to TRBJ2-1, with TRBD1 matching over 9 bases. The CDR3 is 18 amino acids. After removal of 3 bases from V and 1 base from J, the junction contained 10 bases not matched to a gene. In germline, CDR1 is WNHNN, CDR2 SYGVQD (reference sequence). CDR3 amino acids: CASSDPTGGGMSYNEQFF. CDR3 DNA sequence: TGCGCCAGCAGTGACCCGACAGGGGGGGGGATGTCCTACAATGAGCAGTTCTTC.

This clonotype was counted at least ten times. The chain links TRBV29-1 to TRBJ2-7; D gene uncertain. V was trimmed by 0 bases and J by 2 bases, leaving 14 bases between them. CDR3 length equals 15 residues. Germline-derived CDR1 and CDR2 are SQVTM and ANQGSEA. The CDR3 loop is CSVEDRSQNAYEQYF. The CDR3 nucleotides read TGCAGCGTTGAAGATCGTTCTCAAAATGCCTACGAGCAGTACTTC.

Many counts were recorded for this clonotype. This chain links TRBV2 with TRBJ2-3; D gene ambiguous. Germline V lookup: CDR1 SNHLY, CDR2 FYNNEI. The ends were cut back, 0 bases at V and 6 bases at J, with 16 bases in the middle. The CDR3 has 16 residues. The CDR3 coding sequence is TGTGCCAGCAGTGAAGCGATATTTGTTGTAAGGGATACGCAGTATTTT. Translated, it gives CASSEAIFVVRDTQYF.

The CDR3 here is CASSRGAGGEAFF. DNA of the CDR3: TGTGCCAGCAGCCGGGGGGCTGGAGGTGAAGCTTTCTTT. The chain uses TRBV12-3 or TRBV12-4 and TRBJ1-1; D perhaps matches TRBD1 (6 bases). The CDR3 runs to 13 residues. Trimming removed 6 bases from V and 7 bases from J, with 15 bases in between.